Shown below are 32 T cell receptor beta chains from a single sample sequenced in a study of T cells in women clearing cervical HPV infection. Assay used: immunoSEQ multiplex PCR; TCRdb lists only in-frame clones, some missing. The ten most abundant clones cover about 23% of a sample with about 23,000 clones. Sequenced input: blood buffy coat. The receptors derive from a woman between 18 and 70 years old with a cervical HPV16 infection that either progressed to CIN3+ or cleared (not recorded which).

About this clone: Read coverage stops 3 residues before the CDR3 terminus; the germline J gene supplies the remainder. V and J are TRBV2 and TRBJ2-1; tentative D call: TRBD2 (7 bases). V dropped 0 bases and J dropped 9 bases, with 12 bases sitting between them. CDR1 and CDR2 (germline): SNHLY, FYNNEI. The CDR3 covers 14 residues. CDR3 loop: CASSEAFRGAEQFF. Partial CDR3 DNA: TGTGCCAGCAGTGAAGCATTTCGGGGGGCTGAG. The full variable domain, in which reference TRBV2 and TRBJ2-1 provide the parts outside the CDR3, is EPEVTQTPSHQVTQMGQEVILRCVPISNHLYFYWYRQILGQKVEFLVSFYNNEISEKSEIFDDQFSVERPDGSNFTLKIRSTKLEDSAMYFCASSEAFRGAEQFFGPGTRLTVL.

As for this clone: The sequenced fragment ends 3 residues before the CDR3 boundary, so the rest is inferred from the germline J gene. The genes are TRBV5-1 and TRBJ1-5; maybe TRBD1 (5 bases). The length of the CDR3 is 15 residues. Germline CDR1 is SGHRS and CDR2 is YFSETQ. Trimming removed 2 bases at V and 1 base at J, with 10 bases between. CDR3 region: CASSFGGESNQPQHF. The CDR3 DNA, read in part, is TGCGCCAGCAGCTTCGGGGGTGAAAGCAATCAGCCC.

About this clone: The read is 3 residues too short to cover the CDR3 end, so that end is filled in from the germline J gene. V usage is TRBV5-4 and J usage is TRBJ2-2, with 7 bases fitting TRBD1. The CDR3 is made up of 15 amino acids. Germline V gives CDR1 SGHNT, CDR2 YYREEE (reference sequence). The junction had 3 bases not matched to a gene; V was cut back by 3 bases and J by 1 base. Partial CDR3 DNA: TGTGCCAGCAGCTCTAGGACAGGGAACACCGGGGAG. Its protein product is CASSSRTGNTGE. The CDR3 in full is CASSSRTGNTGELFF. Full variable domain (rest looked up from reference TRBV5-4 and TRBJ2-2): ETGVTQSPTHLIKTRGQQVTLRCSSQSGHNTVSWYQQALGQGPQFIFQYYREEENGRGNFPPRFSGLQFPNYSSELNVNALELDDSALYLCASSSRTGNTGELFFGEGSRLTVL.

About this clone itself: The read ends 3 residues before the CDR3 terminus; that terminus is restored from the germline J gene. V is TRBV10-3 and J is TRBJ2-5, with D tentatively TRBD1 (5 bases). This CDR3 region has 13 residues. Germline V lookup: CDR1 ENHRY, CDR2 SYGVKD. The CDR3 loop reads CAIGSGQTDTQYF. The CDR3 DNA, read in part, is TGTGCCATAGGGTCAGGGCAAACAGATACC.

Turning to this clone: Read sequence stops 3 residues before the CDR3 end, and the germline J gene provides the missing end. The chain uses TRBV11-3 and TRBJ2-7; 12 bases match TRBD2. The V and J ends lost 5 bases and 2 bases, in that order; junction bases with no gene match: 4. CDR3 size: 15 residues. CDR1 is SGHNT, CDR2 YENEEA, per germline. The covered CDR3 bases are TGTGCCAGCAGCCCTAGCGGGGGGGTACCCTACGAG. The encoded protein is CASSPSGGVPYE. The complete CDR3 sequence is CASSPSGGVPYEQYF.

Notes on this clone: The read terminates 3 residues before the CDR3 end, so the remaining end is supplied by the germline J gene. The chain uses TRBV7-9 and TRBJ2-4, with a possible D match to TRBD1 (6 bases). The CDR3 extends over 13 amino acids. The germline V gene encodes CDR1 SEHNR and CDR2 FQNEAQ (reference sequence). The DNA read from the CDR3 is TGTGCCAGCAGCTTACAGGGGTGGTATGGT. This gives the protein CASSLQGWYG. The full CDR3 protein reads CASSLQGWYGQYF.

Remarks on this clone: This same CDR3 is encoded by further DNA sequences in the sample. This CDR3 is CASSQDRGNTIYF. The sequenced part of the CDR3 DNA is TGTGCCAGCAGCCAGGACAGGGGAAACACC. The rearrangement joins TRBV5-6 to TRBJ1-3, with 7 positions matching TRBD1. From the germline J gene comes the end of the CDR3, since the read stops 3 residues before it. The CDR3 is made up of 13 amino acids. Per the germline V gene, CDR1 is SGHDT and CDR2 is YYEEEE. The junction had 2 bases not matched to a gene; V was cut back by 4 bases and J by 4 bases. The variable domain in full, with the rest retrieved from reference TRBV5-6 and TRBJ1-3, is DAGVTQSPTHLIKTRGQQVTLRCSPKSGHDTVSWYQQALGQGPQFIFQYYEEEERQRGNFPDRFSGHQFPNYSSELNVNALLLGDSALYLCASSQDRGNTIYFGEGSWLTVV.

In regard to this clone: Coverage ceases 3 residues before the CDR3 finishes, and the germline J gene fills in the end. This rearrangement joins TRBV10-2 to TRBJ2-5, with D possibly TRBD1 on 5 matching bases. The CDR3 runs to 11 residues. The V end lost 8 bases, the J end lost 6 bases, and 10 bases lay between the germline ends. The germline V gene encodes CDR1 WSHSY and CDR2 SAAADI. The part of the CDR3 DNA that was read is TGCGCCAGCCAAGACAGCCAGACC. It translates to CASQDSQT. Given in full, the CDR3 is CASQDSQTQYF.

On this clone: The junction departs from the called germline gene at one end, perhaps through a read error. The CDR3 goes on 3 residues after the read ends, and that part is filled in from the germline J gene. Other DNA sequences in this specimen translate into the identical CDR3. V usage is TRBV7-8 and J usage is TRBJ1-2; TRBD1 is a possible D gene (5 bases). The germline gives CDR1 SGHVS, CDR2 FQNEAQ. CDR3 size: 15 residues. The CDR3 protein is CASSPPRQHNYGYTF. The CDR3 DNA, read in part, is TGTGCCAGCAGCCCACCCCGACAGCATAACTATGGA.

On this clone itself: The sequenced fragment ends 3 residues before the CDR3 boundary, so the rest is inferred from the germline J gene. V gene TRBV30 combines with J gene TRBJ1-2; TRBD1 might be the D (6 bases). V lost 1 base and J lost 6, with 18 bases in between. Germline V gene data show CDR1 as GTSNPN and CDR2 as SVGIG (reference sequence). The CDR3 sequence is 15 residues long. The CDR3 sequence is CAWSAGGLGVDGYTF. The covered CDR3 bases are TGTGCCTGGAGTGCGGGGGGCTTGGGTGTGGATGGC.

Comment on this clone: Sequencing ends 3 residues short of the CDR3 end; the germline J gene provides the rest. V usage is TRBV30 and J usage is TRBJ1-5; TRBD1 is a possible D gene (5 bases). V dropped 0 bases and J dropped 0 bases, with 12 bases sitting between them. CDR3 size: 16 residues. Per the germline V gene, CDR1 is GTSNPN and CDR2 is SVGIG (reference sequence). CDR3 sequence: CAWSVWGTNSNQPQHF. CDR3 DNA, as far as it was read: TGTGCCTGGAGTGTGTGGGGCACAAATAGCAATCAGCCC.

The part of the CDR3 DNA that was read is TGTGCCAGCAGCTCAAGGACAGGAGGTTCACCA. Protein product: CASSSRTGGSP. Given in full, the CDR3 is CASSSRTGGSPLFF. The V and J genes are TRBV5-6 and TRBJ1-4; 7 nucleotides align to TRBD1. The CDR3 end lies 3 residues beyond the end of the read and is filled in from the germline J gene. CDR1 SGHDT and CDR2 YYEEEE come from the germline V gene. The CDR3 is made up of 14 amino acids.

Notes on this clone: Coverage ceases 3 residues before the CDR3 finishes, and the germline J gene fills in the end. V is TRBV2 and J is TRBJ1-2, with a tentative D call TRBD1 (5 bases). Per germline, CDR1 SNHLY and CDR2 FYNNEI. CDR3 size: 16 residues. Here the CDR3 reads CASSDTGTRLWDTYTF. Partial CDR3 DNA: TGTGCCAGCAGCGACACCGGGACTCGCCTCTGGGATACC.

Comments on this clone: The read ends 3 residues before the CDR3 terminus; that terminus is restored from the germline J gene. The chain combines TRBV7-6 with TRBJ1-5, with 9 bases identical to TRBD1. The CDR3 is 15 residues long. The V gene's germline CDR1 is SGHVS and CDR2 FNYEAQ. V shed 4 bases and J 5 bases; nucleotides not matched to a gene: 6. CDR3 sequence reads: CASSSGGTGYQPQHF. The part of the CDR3 DNA that was read is TGTGCCAGCAGCTCAGGGGGGACAGGGTATCAGCCC.

Notes on this clone: From the germline J gene comes the end of the CDR3, since the read stops 3 residues before it. The rearrangement links TRBV20-1 to TRBJ1-5; tentatively, D is TRBD1 (5 bases). V lost 5 bases to trimming and J lost 5 bases, with 10 bases between them. The germline CDR1 and CDR2 sequences are DFQATT and SNEGSKA (reference sequence). The CDR3 is made up of 12 amino acids. This CDR3 reads CSALGGDQPQHF. The sequenced part of the CDR3 DNA is TGCAGTGCTCTGGGGGGAGATCAGCCC.

As to this clone: The sequenced fragment ends 3 residues before the CDR3 boundary, so the rest is inferred from the germline J gene. The gene calls are TRBV18 and TRBJ2-2; 11 bases line up with TRBD1. There are 16 residues in the CDR3. Germline CDR1 and CDR2: KGHSH and LQKENI. Trimming at V came to 6 bases and at J to 1 base, leaving 4 bases not matched to a gene. CDR3 sequence: CASSPGQGVNTGELFF. The part of the CDR3 DNA that was read is TGTGCCAGCTCGCCGGGACAGGGGGTGAACACCGGGGAG. The full variable domain, rest sourced from reference TRBV18 and TRBJ2-2, is NAGVMQNPRHLVRRRGQEARLRCSPMKGHSHVYWYRQLPEEGLKFMVYLQKENIIDESGMPKERFSAEFPKEGPSILRIQQVVRGDSAAYFCASSPGQGVNTGELFFGEGSRLTVL.

Of note for this clone: The CDR3 goes on 3 residues after the read ends, and that part is filled in from the germline J gene. V is TRBV6-2 or TRBV6-3 and J is TRBJ1-6; D gene unclear. Deletions cut 7 bases from V and 2 bases from J, with 18 bases between. This CDR3 is 17 amino acids long. Germline assignment: CDR1 MNHEY and CDR2 SVGEGT. CDR3 amino acids: CASNRPPTKAYNSPLHF. CDR3 bases read: TGTGCCAGCAACCGACCACCGACAAAGGCCTATAATTCACCC.

A word on this clone: The CDR3 end lies 3 residues beyond the end of the read and is filled in from the germline J gene. The gene calls are TRBV5-1 and TRBJ1-1; 10 bases match TRBD1. Germline values: CDR1 SGHRS, CDR2 YFSETQ. V shed 4 bases, J shed 4 bases, and the junction held 4 bases outside the gene matches. The CDR3 consists of 14 residues. The CDR3 DNA, read in part, is TGCGCCAGCAGCCCTGGACAGGGGGTCACTGAA. Protein sequence: CASSPGQGVTE. The complete CDR3 reads CASSPGQGVTEAFF.

To note about this clone: The DNA ends 3 residues before the CDR3 does, and the rest of the CDR3 is filled in from the germline J gene. V usage is TRBV7-9 and J usage is TRBJ1-1; the D is unclear. From germline, CDR1 is SEHNR and CDR2 FQNEAQ (reference sequence). CDR3 length: 14 amino acids. Trimming took off 4 bases at V and 3 bases at J, with 12 bases between the two ends. CDR3 DNA (partial): TGTGCCAGCAGCTCCCGTCCCCGGGACACTGAA. Translated: CASSSRPRDTE. The full CDR3 protein is CASSSRPRDTEAFF. The full variable domain, its missing parts supplied by reference TRBV7-9 and TRBJ1-1, is DTGVSQNPRHKITKRGQNVTFRCDPISEHNRLYWYRQTLGQGPEFLTYFQNEAQLEKSRLLSDRFSAERPKGSFSTLEIQRTEQGDSAMYLCASSSRPRDTEAFFGQGTRLTVV.

Worth noting for this clone: Coverage ceases 3 residues before the CDR3 finishes, and the germline J gene fills in the end. The V and J genes are TRBV7-9 and TRBJ2-7; D might be TRBD1 (5 bases). The germline gives CDR1 SEHNR, CDR2 FQNEAQ (reference sequence). Trimming pared 6 bases from V and 3 bases from J, leaving 9 bases between. CDR3 length: 12 residues. The DNA read from the CDR3 is TGTGCCAGCAGGGGGCCGCGCTACGAG. Translated, it gives CASRGPRYE. The complete CDR3 protein is CASRGPRYEQYF.

With respect to this clone: The read ends 3 residues before the CDR3 terminus; that terminus is restored from the germline J gene. This same CDR3 is encoded by further DNA sequences in the sample. The rearrangement uses TRBV18 and TRBJ2-7; TRBD2 matches 7 bases. Germline loops: CDR1 KGHSH, CDR2 LQKENI. There are 14 residues in the CDR3. The J segment lost 3 bases and the V segment lost 3 bases, leaving 5 bases of the junction unmatched. The CDR3 reads CASSPGTGGYEQYF. The DNA read from the CDR3 is TGTGCCAGCTCACCCGGGACGGGGGGCTACGAG.

Comments on this clone: The read ends 3 residues before the CDR3 terminus; that terminus is restored from the germline J gene. V usage is TRBV18 and J usage is TRBJ1-2; D is unresolved. Germline CDR1 KGHSH, CDR2 LQKENI. The CDR3 spans 16 residues. Incomplete CDR3 DNA: TGTGCCAGCTCGCAGCCAGGACTAGCGGGAGGCAATGAC. Protein: CASSQPGLAGGND. The full CDR3 protein reads CASSQPGLAGGNDYTF.

For this clone: Its ends do not fully match the called genes, so a read error is possible. Read coverage stops 3 residues before the CDR3 terminus; the germline J gene supplies the remainder. This CDR3 is also generated by other DNA sequences in the sample. V is TRBV2 and J is TRBJ1-3; D not resolved. In germline, CDR1 is SNHLY, CDR2 FYNNEI. The CDR3 is made up of 15 amino acids. This chain's CDR3 is CASSEDRTHGNTIYF. CDR3 DNA, as far as it was read: TGTGCCAGCAGTGAAGACAGAACCCATGGAAACACA.

Comments on this clone: The read stops 3 residues short of the end of the CDR3; the missing end is completed from the germline J gene. The genes are TRBV7-8 and TRBJ1-5; TRBD1 matches at 9 bases. J gave up 9 bases and V 1 base, and 7 bases lay outside the gene matches. The CDR3 covers 15 residues. Per germline, CDR1 SGHVS and CDR2 FQNEAQ. The CDR3 loop is CASSLGQGESWPQHF. Incomplete CDR3 DNA: TGTGCCAGCAGCTTAGGACAGGGGGAATCATGGCCC. The full variable domain, in which reference TRBV7-8 and TRBJ1-5 provide the parts outside the CDR3, is GAGVSQSPRYKVAKRGQDVALRCDPISGHVSLFWYQQALGQGPEFLTYFQNEAQLDKSGLPSDRFFAERPEGSVSTLKIQRTQQEDSAVYLCASSLGQGESWPQHFGDGTRLSIL.

The CDR3: CSARTTGGMSYEQYF. Incomplete CDR3 DNA: TGCAGTGCTAGAACCACAGGGGGTATGTCCTACGAG. The chain recombines TRBV20-1 with TRBJ2-7, with 8 bases aligning to TRBD1. The read falls 3 residues short of the CDR3 end, and the missing part is taken from the germline J gene. Germline V gives CDR1 DFQATT, CDR2 SNEGSKA (reference sequence). The CDR3 has 15 residues. Germline trimming cut 2 bases from V and 1 base from J; bases unmatched to any gene: 7.

Turning to this clone: Read data end 3 residues before the CDR3 end; the end is taken from the germline J gene. This chain uses TRBV19 with TRBJ1-2; 9 nucleotides agree with TRBD1. Germline CDR1 and CDR2: LNHDA and SQIVND (reference sequence). The length of the CDR3 is 15 residues. The CDR3 sequence: CASSTPGTGSNDYTF. The DNA read from the CDR3 is TGTGCCAGTAGTACTCCCGGGACAGGGTCAAATGAC.

Comments on this clone: The CDR3 end is not reached by the read, which stops 3 residues before it; the germline J gene fills it in. V usage is TRBV19 and J usage is TRBJ1-4, with D possibly matching TRBD1 (6 bases). CDR3 length: 16 residues. Trimming left V 10 bases short and J 2 bases short, with 20 bases between. Germline V gene lookup returns CDR1 LNHDA and CDR2 SQIVND (reference sequence). CDR3 DNA (partial): TGTGCCATAAAAACCTATATACAGGGTACTAATGAAAAA. It is translated as CAIKTYIQGTNEK. The entire CDR3 is CAIKTYIQGTNEKLFF.

For this clone: The missing CDR3 end, 3 residues past where the read stops, is filled in from the germline J gene. The rearrangement uses TRBV25-1 and TRBJ2-2; 8 nucleotides match TRBD1. The V gene end was trimmed by 2 bases and the J gene end by 6 bases; junction bases not matched to a gene: 5. Germline CDR1 and CDR2: MGHDK and SYGVNS. This CDR3 region has 15 residues. The part of the CDR3 DNA that was read is TGTGCCAGCAGTGAAGCGGTCAGGGGGCCCGGGGAG. Translated: CASSEAVRGPGE. The full CDR3 reads CASSEAVRGPGELFF.

Concerning this clone: The read comes to an end 3 residues before the CDR3 does, leaving the germline J gene to fill in the end. This chain uses TRBV20-1 with TRBJ2-1, with no clear D. Trimming pared 6 bases from V and 1 base from J, leaving 16 bases between. Germline V gives CDR1 DFQATT, CDR2 SNEGSKA (reference sequence). This CDR3 is 15 amino acids long. The covered CDR3 bases are TGCAGTGCCAAATCTAGATATGAGTCCTACAATGAG. Its protein product is CSAKSRYESYNE. The CDR3 in full is CSAKSRYESYNEQFF.

The part of the CDR3 DNA that was read is TGTGCCAGCAGTGAAGCTGAGGGGACAGGGGGTGAAAAA. Its translation: CASSEAEGTGGEK. The complete CDR3 reads CASSEAEGTGGEKLFF. J is TRBJ1-4 and V is TRBV6-1; 11 bases match TRBD1. The CDR3 end lies 3 residues beyond the end of the read and is filled in from the germline J gene. V lost 0 bases and J lost 7; bases outside the gene matches: 4. Germline V gives CDR1 MNHNS, CDR2 SASEGT. CDR3 length equals 16 residues.

On this clone: The read gets to within 3 residues of the CDR3 end, and the germline J gene fills in the rest. The chain combines TRBV7-3 with TRBJ2-5; 9 nucleotides match TRBD2. This CDR3 contains 16 residues. The germline V gene encodes CDR1 SGHTA and CDR2 FQGTGA. Germline trimming cut 1 base from V and 4 bases from J; bases unmatched to any gene: 7. The CDR3 sequence: CASSLNGGRARETQYF. The CDR3 bases that were read are TGTGCCAGCAGCTTAAATGGCGGGAGGGCCAGAGAGACC. Using reference TRBV7-3 and TRBJ2-5 for the parts outside the CDR3, the full variable domain is GAGVSQTPSNKVTEKGKYVELRCDPISGHTALYWYRQSLGQGPEFLIYFQGTGAADDSGLPNDRFFAVRPEGSVSTLKIQRTERGDSAVYLCASSLNGGRARETQYFGPGTRLLVL.

The CDR3 protein is CASSEFLGTGDQPQHF. CDR3 DNA (partial): TGTGCCAGCAGTGAATTTTTGGGGACAGGAGATCAGCCC. The rearrangement links TRBV6-1 to TRBJ1-5; 8 bases are shared with TRBD1. The read terminates 3 residues ahead of where the CDR3 ends, so the germline J gene completes it. V lost 2 bases and J lost 5; bases outside the gene matches: 8. Germline V gene sequence: CDR1 MNHNS, CDR2 SASEGT. This CDR3 comprises 16 residues.